These 3 T cell receptor beta chains share one sample of origin, sequenced in a study of blood T cell repertoires in COVID-19. Measured with immunoSEQ multiplex PCR; TCRdb has only the in-frame clones, and not every one. The sample includes 100,000 to 150,000 clones, around four fifths of them seen just once. What was sequenced was peripheral blood. The receptors derive from a man aged 60-69 years with acute or convalescent COVID-19.

This clone was detected only a few times. The chain has TRBV28 and TRBJ2-2; the D is unclear. Trimming shortened V by 5 bases and J by 0 bases, and 7 bases separated the two germline ends. Germline V gene data show CDR1 as MDHEN and CDR2 as SYDVKM. CDR3 length equals 14 residues. In DNA form, the CDR3 reads TGTGCCAGCAGTCCGTTTGCGAACACCGGGGAGCTGTTTTTT. This encodes CASSPFANTGELFF.

This clone was observed once. The rearrangement links TRBV29-1 to TRBJ1-5, with 8 nucleotides matching TRBD1. The germline CDR1 and CDR2 sequences are SQVTM and ANQGSEA. CDR3 length: 15 amino acids. The CDR3 nucleotides read TGCACCAACCAGCGGGACAGGCTAAGCAATCAGCCCCAGCATTTT. Protein product: CTNQRDRLSNQPQHF.

J is TRBJ2-7 and V is TRBV29-1, with D unclear. Germline values: CDR1 SQVTM, CDR2 ANQGSEA. Trimming took off 4 bases at V and 0 bases at J, with 7 bases between the two ends. This CDR3 is 12 amino acids long. The CDR3 nucleotides are TGCAGCGTTGTAGTTCCCTCCTACGAGCAGTACTTC. Protein: CSVVVPSYEQYF.